The rows below give T cell receptor beta chains drawn from one sample of a study of identifying expanded T cells in peripheral blood. Produced via immunoSEQ multiplex PCR; TCRdb's table is partial and in-frame only. The data contain 85,000 to 90,000 clones, approximately 84% of them singletons. The sample comprised blood. Receptor source: a person aged 18 to 75 in good health. CDR3s include the opening cysteine and the closing phenylalanine or tryptophan. The order of the fields is J gene, clone size, D gene, V gene, CDR3 DNA, CDR3 protein. The D gene is left open where the match is weak. Some rows mark clone size as missing; the rest say once, few, many or name a class of expanded clone.

TRBJ2-5 . TRBD1 TRBV5-1 TGCGCCAGCAGCCAAACCGGGACAGCACAAGAGACCCAGTACTTC CASSQTGTAQETQYF
TRBJ2-5 . . TRBV9 TGTGCCAGCAGCGTACAGACAGGCCAAGAGACCCAGTACTTC CASSVQTGQETQYF
TRBJ2-7 . . TRBV19 TGTGCCAGTAGTATGGGCCCGGTGGAGGCGCAGGGGAGGTACGAGCAGTACTTC CASSMGPVEAQGRYEQYF
TRBJ2-1 . TRBD2 TRBV5-4 TGTGCCAGCAGCAGGACTAGCGGGGGATTGGATGAGCAGTTCTTC CASSRTSGGLDEQFF
TRBJ1-1 . . TRBV4-3 TGCGCCAGCAGCCAAGGTGGGGGCGTCTTACTGGGGACTGAAGCTTTCTTT CASSQGGGVLLGTEAFF
TRBJ1-3 . . TRBV5-6 TGTGCCAGCAGCGTTAAGGGGCAGTGGGTCTCTGGAAACACCATATATTTT CASSVKGQWVSGNTIYF
TRBJ1-2 . . TRBV13 TGTGCCAGCAGCTTAGGCCGGGGTTCCGGCTACACCTTC CASSLGRGSGYTF
TRBJ2-1 . . TRBV4-3 TGCGCCAGCAGCCAAGATCAGGCGAGCTCCTACAATGAGCAGTTCTTC CASSQDQASSYNEQFF
TRBJ1-1 . . TRBV5-1 TGCGCCAGCAGATTTCTAATGAACACTGAAGCTTTCTTT CASRFLMNTEAFF
TRBJ2-7 . . TRBV7-9 TGTGCCAGCAGCTTATATCCAGGGTCAGGTATAAGCTACGAGCAGTACTTC CASSLYPGSGISYEQYF
TRBJ1-4 . . TRBV5-1 TGCGCCAGCGGTTCGGGCCTGAATGAAAAACTGTTTTTT CASGSGLNEKLFF
TRBJ2-3 . . TRBV18 TGTGCCAGCTCACCTGGGACTCTTAGCACAGATACGCAGTATTTT CASSPGTLSTDTQYF
TRBJ1-1 . . TRBV4-1 TGCGCCAGCAGCCATACAGACAGGTCCACTGAAGCTTTCTTT CASSHTDRSTEAFF
TRBJ1-6 . . TRBV5-1 TGCGCCAGCAGCTGGGGACATCGAGACGGTTCACCCCTCCACTTT CASSWGHRDGSPLHF
TRBJ2-7 . . TRBV2 TGTGCCAGCAGTGCCAGCCCCTACGAGCAGTACTTC CASSASPYEQYF
TRBJ1-1 . . TRBV5-1 TGCGCCAGCAGCTTACCCGGGACGGGCAGGGTCCGGACTTTCTTT CASSLPGTGRVRTFF
TRBJ2-2 . . TRBV10-3 TGTGCCACCCGGGACGCCGCGAACACCGGGGAGCTGTTTTTT CATRDAANTGELFF
TRBJ1-4 . . TRBV19 TGTGCCAGTAGCGGTACATCCCGCGCGGGTAATGAAAAACTGTTTTTT CASSGTSRAGNEKLFF
TRBJ1-6 few . TRBV5-1 TGCGCCAGCAGCTTGGTGGGTGGCCGAGGGGAAAGGTCACCCCTCCACTTT CASSLVGGRGERSPLHF
TRBJ2-3 . . TRBV27 TGTGCCAGCAGTTTGTTCGGGGGAAGCACAGATACGCAGTATTTT CASSLFGGSTDTQYF
TRBJ2-3 once . TRBV4-1 TGCGCCAGCAGCCAAGAGCGGCAGGGGCGCGATACGCAGTATTTT CASSQERQGRDTQYF
TRBJ1-5 . TRBD1 TRBV5-1 TGCGCCAGCAGCTCGGGACAGGGGCAGGAGCCCCAGCATTTT CASSSGQGQEPQHF
TRBJ1-1 . . TRBV5-8 TGTGCCAGCCTGCTCGGGACCCCGGTTAAGAACACTGAAGCTTTCTTT CASLLGTPVKNTEAFF
TRBJ1-6 . TRBD1 TRBV30 TGTGCCTGGGATTCCAGCGGGACAGCTACTTCACCCCTCCACTTT CAWDSSGTATSPLHF
TRBJ2-1 . TRBD1 TRBV6-5 TGTGCCAGCAGTCAAACAGATCAGACAGGGGGTGAGCAGTTCTTC CASSQTDQTGGEQFF
TRBJ2-2 . . TRBV4-2 TGTGCCAGCAGCCAAGAAGGCGGCTTTCTCACCGGGGAGCTGTTTTTT CASSQEGGFLTGELFF
TRBJ2-1 . TRBD2 TRBV5-1 TGCGCCAGCAGCTCGGGAGGTGACTACAATGAGCAGTTCTTC CASSSGGDYNEQFF